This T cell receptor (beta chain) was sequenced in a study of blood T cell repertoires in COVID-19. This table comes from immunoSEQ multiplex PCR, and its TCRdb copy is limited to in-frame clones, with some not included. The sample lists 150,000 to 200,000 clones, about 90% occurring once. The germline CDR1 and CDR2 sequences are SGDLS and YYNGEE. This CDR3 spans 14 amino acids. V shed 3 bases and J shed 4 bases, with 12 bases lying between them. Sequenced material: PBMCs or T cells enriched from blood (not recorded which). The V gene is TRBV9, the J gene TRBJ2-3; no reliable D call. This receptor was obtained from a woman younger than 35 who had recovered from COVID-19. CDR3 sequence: CASSETLGADTQYF. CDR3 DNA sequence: TGTGCCAGCAGCGAGACACTCGGCGCAGATACGCAGTATTTT.